The clone carrying this TCR beta chain is labeled as medium-sized (0.01 to 0.1%). Its target is not known. The data belong to a study of cytomegalovirus exposure and HLA in healthy donors. Study-level points and caveats: TCR beta V- and J-gene trimming was later associated with a missense DCLRE1C variant. Analysis performed later found 16,951 TCR beta sequences associated with HLA alleles at 0.05 false discovery rate. Cytomegalovirus status was reportedly diagnosed by the classifier with high sensitivity and specificity. A cluster of highly shared sequence variants was likely a sequencing artifact.

Germline V gives CDR1 MNHNY, CDR2 SVGAGI (reference sequence). The CDR3 length is 13 residues. The junction had 10 bases not matched to a gene; V was cut back by 7 bases and J by 14 bases. PCR was performed using 60 Vbeta and 13 Jbeta primers. Profiling relied on immunoSEQ multiplex PCR, and the TCRdb table lists in-frame clones only, not all of them. The sample carries some 180,000 clones, 77% recorded once. Material: PBMCs. The receptor's source is a woman between 55 and 75 years old in good health and CMV-seropositive. J is TRBJ1-4 and V is TRBV6-6, with 10 bases aligning to TRBD1. CDR3 nucleotides: TGTGCCAGCACCTTCGGACAGGGGGTCAATCTGTTTTTT. Its protein product is CASTFGQGVNLFF.